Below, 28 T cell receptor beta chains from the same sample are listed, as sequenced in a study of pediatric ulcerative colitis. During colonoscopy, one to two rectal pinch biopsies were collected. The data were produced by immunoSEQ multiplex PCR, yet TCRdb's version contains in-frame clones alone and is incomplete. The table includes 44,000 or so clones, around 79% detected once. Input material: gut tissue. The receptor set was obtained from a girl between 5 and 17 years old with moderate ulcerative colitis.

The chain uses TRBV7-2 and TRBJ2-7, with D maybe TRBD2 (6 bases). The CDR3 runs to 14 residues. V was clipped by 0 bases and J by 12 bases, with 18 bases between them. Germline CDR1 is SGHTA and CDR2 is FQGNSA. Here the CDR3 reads CASSLAEGNPLRYF. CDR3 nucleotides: TGTGCCAGCAGCTTAGCGGAGGGGAATCCACTTCGGTACTTC.

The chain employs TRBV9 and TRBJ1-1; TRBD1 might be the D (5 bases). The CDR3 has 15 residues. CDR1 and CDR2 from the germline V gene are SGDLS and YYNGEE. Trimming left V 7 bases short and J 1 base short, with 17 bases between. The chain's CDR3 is CASAAGPQRNTEAFF. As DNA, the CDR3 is TGTGCCAGCGCGGCGGGGCCGCAAAGGAACACTGAAGCTTTCTTT.

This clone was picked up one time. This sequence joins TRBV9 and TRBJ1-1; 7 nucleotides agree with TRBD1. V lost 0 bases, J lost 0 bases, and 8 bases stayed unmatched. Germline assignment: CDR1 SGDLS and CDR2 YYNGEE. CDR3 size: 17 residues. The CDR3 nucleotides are TGTGCCAGCAGCGTAGGGAGCAGGGGGGGCCTGAACACTGAAGCTTTCTTT. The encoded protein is CASSVGSRGGLNTEAFF.

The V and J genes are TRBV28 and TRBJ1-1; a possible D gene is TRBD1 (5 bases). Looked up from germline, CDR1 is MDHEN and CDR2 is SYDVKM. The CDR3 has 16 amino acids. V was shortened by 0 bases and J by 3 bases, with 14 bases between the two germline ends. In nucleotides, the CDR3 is TGTGCCAGCAGTTTATGGGGGGGAGGAAGGGACACTGAAGCTTTCTTT. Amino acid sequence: CASSLWGGGRDTEAFF. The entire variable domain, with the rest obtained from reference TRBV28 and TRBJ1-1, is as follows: DVKVTQSSRYLVKRTGEKVFLECVQDMDHENMFWYRQDPGLGLRLIYFSYDVKMKEKGDIPEGYSVSREKKERFSLILESASTNQTSMYLCASSLWGGGRDTEAFFGQGTRLTVV.

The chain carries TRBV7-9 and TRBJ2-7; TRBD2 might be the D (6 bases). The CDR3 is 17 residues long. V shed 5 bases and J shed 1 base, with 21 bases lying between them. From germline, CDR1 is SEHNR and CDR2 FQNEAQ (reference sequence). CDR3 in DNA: TGTGCCAGCAGCCTACTCCTTGGGGCTAGCGTATCCTACGAGCAGTACTTC. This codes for CASSLLLGASVSYEQYF.

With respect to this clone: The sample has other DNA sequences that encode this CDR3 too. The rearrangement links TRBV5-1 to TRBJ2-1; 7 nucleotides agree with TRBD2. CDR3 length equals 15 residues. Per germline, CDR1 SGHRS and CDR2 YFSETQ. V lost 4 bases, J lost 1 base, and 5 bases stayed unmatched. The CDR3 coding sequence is TGCGCCAGCAGCCCGGGGGGTGGGTCCTACAATGAGCAGTTCTTC. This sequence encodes CASSPGGGSYNEQFF.

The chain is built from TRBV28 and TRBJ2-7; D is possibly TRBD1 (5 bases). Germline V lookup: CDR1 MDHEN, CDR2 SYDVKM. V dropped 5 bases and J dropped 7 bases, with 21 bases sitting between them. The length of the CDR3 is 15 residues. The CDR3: CASSTTAAQGGEQYF. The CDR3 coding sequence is TGTGCCAGCAGTACTACCGCGGCGCAGGGTGGGGAGCAGTACTTC.

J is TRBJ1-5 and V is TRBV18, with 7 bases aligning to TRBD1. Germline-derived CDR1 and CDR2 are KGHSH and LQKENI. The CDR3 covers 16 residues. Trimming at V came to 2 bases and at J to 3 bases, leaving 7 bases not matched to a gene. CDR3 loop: CASSPIGQALNQPQHF. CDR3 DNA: TGTGCCAGCTCACCAATCGGACAGGCGCTCAATCAGCCCCAGCATTTT.

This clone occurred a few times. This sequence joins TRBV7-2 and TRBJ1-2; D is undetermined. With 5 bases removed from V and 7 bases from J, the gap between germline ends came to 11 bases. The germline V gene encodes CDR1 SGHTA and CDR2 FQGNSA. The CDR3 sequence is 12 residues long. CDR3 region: CASSHGSTGYTF. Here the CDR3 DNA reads TGTGCCAGCAGCCATGGGTCAACTGGCTACACCTTC.

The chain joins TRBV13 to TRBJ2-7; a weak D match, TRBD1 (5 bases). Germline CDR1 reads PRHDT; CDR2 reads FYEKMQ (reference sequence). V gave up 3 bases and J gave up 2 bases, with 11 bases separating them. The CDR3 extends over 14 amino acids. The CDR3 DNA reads TGTGCCAGCAGCTTGGGAAGGGGTACCTACGAGCAGTACTTC. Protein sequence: CASSLGRGTYEQYF. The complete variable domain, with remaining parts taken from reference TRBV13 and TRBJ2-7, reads AAGVIQSPRHLIKEKRETATLKCYPIPRHDTVYWYQQGPGQDPQFLISFYEKMQSDKGSIPDRFSAQQFSDYHSELNMSSLELGDSALYFCASSLGRGTYEQYFGPGTRLTVT.

Here the CDR3 DNA reads TGTGCCAGCAGCCACGGGACTAGCGGGAGTTCTGAGACCCAGTACTTC. Translated, it gives CASSHGTSGSSETQYF. The gene calls are TRBV4-2 and TRBJ2-5, with 14 bases that match TRBD2. Germline-derived CDR1 and CDR2 are LGHNA and YNFKEQ. This CDR3 contains 16 residues. Trimming removed 3 bases from V and 5 bases from J; junction bases left unmatched: 5.

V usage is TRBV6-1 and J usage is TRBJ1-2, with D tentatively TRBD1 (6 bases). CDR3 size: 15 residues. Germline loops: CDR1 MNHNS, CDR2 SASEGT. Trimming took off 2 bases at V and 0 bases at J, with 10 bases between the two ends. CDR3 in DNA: TGTGCCAGCAGTGAACAGGGGTTATCTAACTATGGCTACACCTTC. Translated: CASSEQGLSNYGYTF.

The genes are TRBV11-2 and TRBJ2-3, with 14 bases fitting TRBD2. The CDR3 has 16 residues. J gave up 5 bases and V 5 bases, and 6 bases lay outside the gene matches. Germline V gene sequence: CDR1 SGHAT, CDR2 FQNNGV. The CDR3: CASSKEGLAGVDTQYF. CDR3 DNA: TGTGCCAGCAGCAAAGAGGGACTAGCGGGGGTAGATACGCAGTATTTT.

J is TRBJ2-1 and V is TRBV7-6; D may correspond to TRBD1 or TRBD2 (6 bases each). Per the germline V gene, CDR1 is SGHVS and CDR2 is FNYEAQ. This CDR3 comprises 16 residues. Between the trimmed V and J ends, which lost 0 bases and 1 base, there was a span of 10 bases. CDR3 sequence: CASSLAGGRSYNEQFF. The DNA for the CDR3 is TGTGCCAGCAGCTTAGCAGGGGGGAGGTCCTACAATGAGCAGTTCTTC.

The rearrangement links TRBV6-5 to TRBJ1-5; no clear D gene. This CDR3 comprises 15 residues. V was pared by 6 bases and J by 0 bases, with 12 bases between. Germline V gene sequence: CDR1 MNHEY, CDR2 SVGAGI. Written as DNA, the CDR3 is TGTGCCAGCAGCTCCAGCCTATATAGCAATCAGCCCCAGCATTTT. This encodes CASSSSLYSNQPQHF.

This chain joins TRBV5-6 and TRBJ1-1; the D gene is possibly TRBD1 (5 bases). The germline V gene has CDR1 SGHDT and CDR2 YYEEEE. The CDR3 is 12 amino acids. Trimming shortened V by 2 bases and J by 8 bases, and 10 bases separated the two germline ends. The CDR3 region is CASSLVGGEAFF. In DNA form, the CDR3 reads TGTGCCAGCAGCTTAGTGGGGGGAGAAGCTTTCTTT.

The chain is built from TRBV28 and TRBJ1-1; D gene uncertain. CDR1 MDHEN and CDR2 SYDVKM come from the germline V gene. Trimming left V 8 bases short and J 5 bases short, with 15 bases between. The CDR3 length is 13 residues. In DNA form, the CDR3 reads TGTGCCAGCCAGAAAGGGAGAAGAACTGAAGCTTTCTTT. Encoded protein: CASQKGRRTEAFF. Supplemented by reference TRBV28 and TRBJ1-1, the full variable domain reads DVKVTQSSRYLVKRTGEKVFLECVQDMDHENMFWYRQDPGLGLRLIYFSYDVKMKEKGDIPEGYSVSREKKERFSLILESASTNQTSMYLCASQKGRRTEAFFGQGTRLTVV.

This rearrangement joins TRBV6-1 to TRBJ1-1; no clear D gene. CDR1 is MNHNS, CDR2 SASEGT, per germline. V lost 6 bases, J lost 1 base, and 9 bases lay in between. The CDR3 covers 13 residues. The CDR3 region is CASRPLSNTEAFF. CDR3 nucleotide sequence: TGTGCCAGCAGACCGCTTTCGAACACTGAAGCTTTCTTT.

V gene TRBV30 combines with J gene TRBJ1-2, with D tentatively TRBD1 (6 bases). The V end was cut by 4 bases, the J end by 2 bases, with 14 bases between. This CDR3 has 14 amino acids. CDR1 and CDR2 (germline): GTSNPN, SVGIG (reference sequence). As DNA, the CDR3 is TGTGCCTGGAAGGCAGGGGCAAGGAACTATGGCTACACCTTC. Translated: CAWKAGARNYGYTF.

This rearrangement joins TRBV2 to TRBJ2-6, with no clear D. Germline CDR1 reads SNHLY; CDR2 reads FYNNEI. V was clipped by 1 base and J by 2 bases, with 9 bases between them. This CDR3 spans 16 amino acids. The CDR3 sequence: CASSEGWGTGANVLTF. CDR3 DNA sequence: TGTGCCAGCAGTGAAGGGTGGGGTACTGGGGCCAACGTCCTGACTTTC.

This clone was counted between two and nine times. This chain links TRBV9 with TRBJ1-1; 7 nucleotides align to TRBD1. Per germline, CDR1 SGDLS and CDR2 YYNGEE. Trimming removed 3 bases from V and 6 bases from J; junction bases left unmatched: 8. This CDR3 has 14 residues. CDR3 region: CASSGQGGVPEAFF. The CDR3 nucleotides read TGTGCCAGCAGCGGACAGGGTGGAGTTCCTGAAGCTTTCTTT.

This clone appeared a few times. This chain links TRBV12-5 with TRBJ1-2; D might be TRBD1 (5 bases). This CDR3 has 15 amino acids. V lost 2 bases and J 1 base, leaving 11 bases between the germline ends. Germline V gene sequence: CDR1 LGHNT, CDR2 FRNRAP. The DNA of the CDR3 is TGTGCTAGTGGTTTGAACCCGGGACTTAACTATGGCTACACCTTC. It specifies CASGLNPGLNYGYTF.

CDR3: CASSLLPGQGAEAFF. Here the CDR3 DNA reads TGTGCCAGCAGCTTACTACCGGGACAGGGGGCTGAAGCTTTCTTT. The chain combines TRBV27 with TRBJ1-1; TRBD1 matches 11 bases. With 6 bases clipped from V and 6 bases from J, the junction kept 9 bases outside the gene matches. Germline loops: CDR1 MNHEY, CDR2 SMNVEV (reference sequence). The CDR3 consists of 15 residues.

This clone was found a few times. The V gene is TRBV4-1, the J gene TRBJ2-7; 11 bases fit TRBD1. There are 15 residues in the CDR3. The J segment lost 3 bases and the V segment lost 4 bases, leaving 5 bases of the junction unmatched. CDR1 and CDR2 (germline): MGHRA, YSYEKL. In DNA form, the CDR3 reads TGCGCCAGCAGCCTGCGGACAGGGGGCAGCTACGAGCAGTACTTC. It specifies CASSLRTGGSYEQYF.

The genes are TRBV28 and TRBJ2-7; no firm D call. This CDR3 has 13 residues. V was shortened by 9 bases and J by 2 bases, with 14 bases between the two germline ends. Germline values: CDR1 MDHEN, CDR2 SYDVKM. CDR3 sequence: CARYQARAYEQYF. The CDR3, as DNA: TGTGCCAGATATCAGGCGAGAGCCTACGAGCAGTACTTC.

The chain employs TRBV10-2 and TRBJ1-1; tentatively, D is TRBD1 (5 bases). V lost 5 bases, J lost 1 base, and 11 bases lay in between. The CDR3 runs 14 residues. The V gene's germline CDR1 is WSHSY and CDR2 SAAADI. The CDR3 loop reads CASSWGGKNTEAFF. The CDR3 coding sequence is TGCGCCAGCAGTTGGGGGGGGAAGAACACTGAAGCTTTCTTT.

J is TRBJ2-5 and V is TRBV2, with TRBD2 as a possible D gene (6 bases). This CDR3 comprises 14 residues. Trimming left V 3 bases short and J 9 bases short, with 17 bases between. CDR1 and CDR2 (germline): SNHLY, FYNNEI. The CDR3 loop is CASSDEAGPGAQYF. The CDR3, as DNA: TGTGCCAGCAGTGATGAAGCAGGGCCGGGGGCCCAGTACTTC. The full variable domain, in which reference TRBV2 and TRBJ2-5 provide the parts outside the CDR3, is EPEVTQTPSHQVTQMGQEVILRCVPISNHLYFYWYRQILGQKVEFLVSFYNNEISEKSEIFDDQFSVERPDGSNFTLKIRSTKLEDSAMYFCASSDEAGPGAQYFGPGTRLLVL.

CDR3 DNA: TGCGCCAGCAGCACTCCGGGGACTAGCGGGAAATTGGGGGACTACAATGAGCAGTTCTTC. Protein product: CASSTPGTSGKLGDYNEQFF. The chain carries TRBV5-1 and TRBJ2-1, with 13 bases matching TRBD2. Germline lookup yields CDR1 SGHRS and CDR2 YFSETQ. CDR3 size: 20 residues. J lost 3 bases, V lost 4 bases, and 16 bases had no gene match.